This T cell receptor beta chain comes out of a study of OX40 agonist ivuxolimab in advanced cancers. The method was immunoSEQ multiplex PCR; TCRdb's version includes in-frame clones alone and lacks a portion of them. This repertoire shows 65,000 to 85,000 clones, around 93% found once; its top ten account for roughly an eighth. Study-wide points: Patients who responded partially at 0.1-3.0 mg/kg showed clonal expansion ranking among the lowest. Antigen specificity was not determined for the expanded peripheral T cells. The study found that CD8+ T cells averaged more expanded clones than CD4+. CD4+ and CD8+ blood T cells expanded clonally by week 6 at 0.1 to 3.0 mg/kg.

The CDR3 is made up of 13 amino acids. With V trimmed by 4 bases and J by 6 bases, 2 bases remained unmatched. In germline, CDR1 is LGHNA, CDR2 YSLEER. A remark on this clone: Its specificity is not known.

The source is an adult with an advanced solid tumor such as melanoma, head and neck, liver or kidney cancer. V gene TRBV4-3 combines with J gene TRBJ1-4; 7 bases agree with TRBD1. Sequencing was performed on CD4+ or CD8+ T cells sorted from blood, taken in a trial of the OX40 agonist ivuxolimab. CDR3: CASSRGTDEKLFF. The CDR3 region has the DNA TGCGCCAGCAGCCGCGGGACAGATGAAAAACTGTTTTTT.